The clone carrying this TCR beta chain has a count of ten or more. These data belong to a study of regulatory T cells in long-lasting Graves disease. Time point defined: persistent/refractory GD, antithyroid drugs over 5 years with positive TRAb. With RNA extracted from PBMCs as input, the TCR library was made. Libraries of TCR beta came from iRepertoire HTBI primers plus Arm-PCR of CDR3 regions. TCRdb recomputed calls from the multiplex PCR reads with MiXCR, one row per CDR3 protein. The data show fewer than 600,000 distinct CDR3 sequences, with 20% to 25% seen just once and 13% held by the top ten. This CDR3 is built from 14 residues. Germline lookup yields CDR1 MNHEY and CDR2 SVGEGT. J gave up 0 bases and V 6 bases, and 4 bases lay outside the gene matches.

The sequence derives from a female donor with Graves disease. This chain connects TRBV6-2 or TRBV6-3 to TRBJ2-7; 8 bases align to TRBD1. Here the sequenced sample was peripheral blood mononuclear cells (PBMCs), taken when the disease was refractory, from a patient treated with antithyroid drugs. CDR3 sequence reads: CASSDRGSSYEQYF. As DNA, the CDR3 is TGTGCCAGCAGCGACAGGGGCTCCTCCTACGAGCAGTACTTC.